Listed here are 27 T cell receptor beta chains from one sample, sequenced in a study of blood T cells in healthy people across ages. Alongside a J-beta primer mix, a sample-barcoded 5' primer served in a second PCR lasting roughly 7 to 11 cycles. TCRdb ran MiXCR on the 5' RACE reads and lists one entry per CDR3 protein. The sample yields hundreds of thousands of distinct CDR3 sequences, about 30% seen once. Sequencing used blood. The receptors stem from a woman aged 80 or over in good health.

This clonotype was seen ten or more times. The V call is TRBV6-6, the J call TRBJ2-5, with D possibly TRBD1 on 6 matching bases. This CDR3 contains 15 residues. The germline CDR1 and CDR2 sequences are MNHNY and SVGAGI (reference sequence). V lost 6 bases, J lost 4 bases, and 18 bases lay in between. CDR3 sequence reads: CASRTTGMGTETQYF. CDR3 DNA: TGTGCCAGCAGGACTACAGGGATGGGAACAGAGACCCAGTACTTC.

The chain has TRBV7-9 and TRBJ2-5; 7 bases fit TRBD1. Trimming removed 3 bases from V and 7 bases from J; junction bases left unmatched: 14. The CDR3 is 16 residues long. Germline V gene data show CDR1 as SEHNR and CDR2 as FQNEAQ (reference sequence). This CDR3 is CASSFRAPTGDGTQYF. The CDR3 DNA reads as TGTGCCAGCAGCTTCCGGGCTCCCACAGGGGATGGGACCCAGTACTTC.

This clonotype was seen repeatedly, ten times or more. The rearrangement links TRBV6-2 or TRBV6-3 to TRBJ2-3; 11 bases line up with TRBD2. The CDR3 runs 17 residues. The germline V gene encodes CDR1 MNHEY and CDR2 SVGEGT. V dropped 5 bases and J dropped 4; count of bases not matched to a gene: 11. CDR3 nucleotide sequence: TGTGCCAGCAGTGTGGATCGACTAGCGGGAATCGCAGATACGCAGTATTTT. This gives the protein CASSVDRLAGIADTQYF.

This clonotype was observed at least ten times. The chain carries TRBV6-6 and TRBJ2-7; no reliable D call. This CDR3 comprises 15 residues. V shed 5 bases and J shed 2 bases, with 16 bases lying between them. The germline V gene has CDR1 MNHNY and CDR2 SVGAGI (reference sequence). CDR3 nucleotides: TGTGCCAGCAGTCCAACCCGGGTTGGAACCTACGAGCAGTACTTC. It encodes CASSPTRVGTYEQYF.

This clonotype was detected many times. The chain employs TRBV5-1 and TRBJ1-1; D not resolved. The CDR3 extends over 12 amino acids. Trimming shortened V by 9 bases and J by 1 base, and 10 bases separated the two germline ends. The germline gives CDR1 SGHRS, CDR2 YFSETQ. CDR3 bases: TGCGCCACCCGGGAAGGGAACACTGAAGCTTTCTTT. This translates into CATREGNTEAFF.

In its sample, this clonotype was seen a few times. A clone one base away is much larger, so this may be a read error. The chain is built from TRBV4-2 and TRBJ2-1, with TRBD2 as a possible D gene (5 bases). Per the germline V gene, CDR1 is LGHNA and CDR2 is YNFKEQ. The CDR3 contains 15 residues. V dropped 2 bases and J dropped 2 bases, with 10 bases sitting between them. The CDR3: CASSQLARAYNEQFF. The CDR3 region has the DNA TGTGCCAGCAGCCAATTAGCGAGGGCCTACAATGAGCAGTTCTTC.

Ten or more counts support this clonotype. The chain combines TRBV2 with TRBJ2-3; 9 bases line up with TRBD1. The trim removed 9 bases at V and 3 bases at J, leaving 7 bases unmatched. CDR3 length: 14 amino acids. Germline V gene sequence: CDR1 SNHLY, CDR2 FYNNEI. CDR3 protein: CARGTGRGTDTQYF. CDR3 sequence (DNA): TGTGCCAGAGGGACAGGGCGCGGGACAGATACGCAGTATTTT.

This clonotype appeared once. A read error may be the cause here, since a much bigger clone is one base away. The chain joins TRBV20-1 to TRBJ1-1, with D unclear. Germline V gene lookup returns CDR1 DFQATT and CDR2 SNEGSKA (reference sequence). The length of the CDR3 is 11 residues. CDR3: CSARQNTEALF. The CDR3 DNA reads TGCAGTGCTAGACAGAACACTGAAGCTTTGTTT.

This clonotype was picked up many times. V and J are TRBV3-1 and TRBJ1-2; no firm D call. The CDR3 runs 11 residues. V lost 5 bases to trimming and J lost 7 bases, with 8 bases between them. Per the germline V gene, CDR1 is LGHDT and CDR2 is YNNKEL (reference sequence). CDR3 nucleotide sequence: TGTGCCAGCAGCTCCATCGGTGGCTACACCTTC. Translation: CASSSIGGYTF.

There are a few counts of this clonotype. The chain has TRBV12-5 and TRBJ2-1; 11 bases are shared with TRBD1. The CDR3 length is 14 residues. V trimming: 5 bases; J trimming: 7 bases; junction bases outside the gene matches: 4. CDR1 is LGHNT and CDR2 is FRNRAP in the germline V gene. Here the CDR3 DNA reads TGTGCTAGTGGTCCCGGACAGGGGGCGAATGAGCAGTTCTTC. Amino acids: CASGPGQGANEQFF.

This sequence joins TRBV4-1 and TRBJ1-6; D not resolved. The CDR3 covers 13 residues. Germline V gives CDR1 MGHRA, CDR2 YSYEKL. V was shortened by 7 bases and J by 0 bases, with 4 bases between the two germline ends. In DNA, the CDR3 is TGCGCCAGCACTGACTCCTATAATTCACCCCTCCACTTT. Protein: CASTDSYNSPLHF.

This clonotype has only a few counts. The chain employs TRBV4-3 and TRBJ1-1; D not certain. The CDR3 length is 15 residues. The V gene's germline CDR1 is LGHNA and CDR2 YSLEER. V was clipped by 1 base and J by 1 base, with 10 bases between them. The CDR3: CASSQGGFPNTEAFF. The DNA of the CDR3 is TGCGCCAGCAGCCAAGGGGGTTTCCCGAACACTGAAGCTTTCTTT.

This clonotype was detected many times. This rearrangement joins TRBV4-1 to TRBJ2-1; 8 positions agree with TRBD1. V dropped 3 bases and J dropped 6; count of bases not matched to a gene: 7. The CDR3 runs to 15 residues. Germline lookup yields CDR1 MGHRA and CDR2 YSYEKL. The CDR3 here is CASSHLADRGNEQFF. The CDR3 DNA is TGCGCCAGCAGCCATTTGGCTGACAGGGGCAATGAGCAGTTCTTC.

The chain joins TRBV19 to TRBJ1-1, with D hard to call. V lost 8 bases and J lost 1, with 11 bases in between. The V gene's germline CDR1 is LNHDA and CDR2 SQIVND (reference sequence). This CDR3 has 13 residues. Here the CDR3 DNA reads TGTGCCAGTGAGACACGGACGAACACTGAAGCTTTCTTT. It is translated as CASETRTNTEAFF. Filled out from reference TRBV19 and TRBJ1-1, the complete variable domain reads DGGITQSPKYLFRKEGQNVTLSCEQNLNHDAMYWYRQDPGQGLRLIYYSQIVNDFQKGDIAEGYSVSREKKESFPLTVTSAQKNPTAFYLCASETRTNTEAFFGQGTRLTVV.

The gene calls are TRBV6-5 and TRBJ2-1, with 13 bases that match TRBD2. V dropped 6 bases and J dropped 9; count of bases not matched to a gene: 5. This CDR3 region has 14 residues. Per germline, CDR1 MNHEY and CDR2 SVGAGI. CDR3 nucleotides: TGTGCCAGCAGACTAGCGGGGGGGCAGGGTGAGCAGTTCTTC. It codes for CASRLAGGQGEQFF.

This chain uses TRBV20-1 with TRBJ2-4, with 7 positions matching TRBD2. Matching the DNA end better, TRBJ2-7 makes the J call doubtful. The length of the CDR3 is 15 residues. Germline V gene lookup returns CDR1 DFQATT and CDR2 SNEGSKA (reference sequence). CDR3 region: CSARDQLAGAYEQYF. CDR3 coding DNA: TGCAGTGCTAGAGATCAGTTGGCGGGAGCGTACGAGCAGTACTTC.

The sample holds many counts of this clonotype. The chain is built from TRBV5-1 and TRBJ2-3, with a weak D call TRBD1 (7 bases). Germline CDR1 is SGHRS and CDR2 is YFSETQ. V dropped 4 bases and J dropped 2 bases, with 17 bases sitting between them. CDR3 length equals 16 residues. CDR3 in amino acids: CASSPPVEGATDTQYF. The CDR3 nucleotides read TGCGCCAGCAGCCCCCCGGTGGAGGGGGCCACAGATACGCAGTATTTT.

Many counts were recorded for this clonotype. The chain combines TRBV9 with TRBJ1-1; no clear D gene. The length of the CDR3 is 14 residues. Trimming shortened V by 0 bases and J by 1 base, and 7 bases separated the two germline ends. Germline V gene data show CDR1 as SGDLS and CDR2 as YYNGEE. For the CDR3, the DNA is TGTGCCAGCAGCGTAGGGACCCAGAACACTGAAGCTTTCTTT. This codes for CASSVGTQNTEAFF.

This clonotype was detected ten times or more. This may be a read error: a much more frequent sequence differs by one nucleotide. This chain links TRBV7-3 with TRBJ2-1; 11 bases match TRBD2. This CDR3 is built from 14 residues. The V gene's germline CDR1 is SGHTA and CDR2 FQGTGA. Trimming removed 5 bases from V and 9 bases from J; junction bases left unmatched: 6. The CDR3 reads CASSLSGGGGEQFF. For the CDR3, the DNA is TGTGCCAGCAGCCTTAGCGGGGGGGGTGGTGAGCAGTTCTTC.

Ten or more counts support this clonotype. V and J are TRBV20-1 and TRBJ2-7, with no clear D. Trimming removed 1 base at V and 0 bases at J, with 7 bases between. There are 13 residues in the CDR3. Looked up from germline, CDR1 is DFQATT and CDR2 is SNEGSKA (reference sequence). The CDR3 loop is CSARAESSYEQYF. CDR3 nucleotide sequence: TGCAGTGCTAGAGCAGAGAGCTCCTACGAGCAGTACTTC.

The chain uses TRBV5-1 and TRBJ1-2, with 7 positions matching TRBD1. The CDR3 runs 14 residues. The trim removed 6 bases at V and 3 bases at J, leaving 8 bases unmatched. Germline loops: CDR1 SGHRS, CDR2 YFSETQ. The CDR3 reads CASNLGGQDYGYTF. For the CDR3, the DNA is TGCGCCAGCAATCTCGGAGGACAGGACTATGGCTACACCTTC.

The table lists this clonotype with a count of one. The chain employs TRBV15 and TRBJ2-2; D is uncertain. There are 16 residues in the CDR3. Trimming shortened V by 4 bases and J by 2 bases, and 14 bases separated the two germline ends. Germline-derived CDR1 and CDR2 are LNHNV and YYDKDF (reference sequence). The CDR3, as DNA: TGTGCCACCAGCATCTTATACAAGGGAAACACCGGGGAGCTGTTTTTT. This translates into CATSILYKGNTGELFF.

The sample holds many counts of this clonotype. The DNA of the CDR3 is TGCGCCAGCAGTGTAGGCGGGAACGGATACGAGCAGTACTTC. It codes for CASSVGGNGYEQYF. The V and J genes are TRBV10-2 and TRBJ2-7; possible D gene TRBD2, 6 bases. The V and J ends lost 4 bases and 4 bases respectively, with 14 bases between them. The CDR3 is 14 amino acids. The germline CDR1 and CDR2 sequences are WSHSY and SAAADI.

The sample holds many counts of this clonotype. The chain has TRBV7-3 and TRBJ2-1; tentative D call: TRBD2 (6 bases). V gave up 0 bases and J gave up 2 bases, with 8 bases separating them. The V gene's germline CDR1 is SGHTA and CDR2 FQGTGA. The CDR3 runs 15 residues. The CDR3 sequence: CASSLTRGTYNEQFF. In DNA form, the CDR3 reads TGTGCCAGCAGCTTAACCCGGGGGACCTACAATGAGCAGTTCTTC.

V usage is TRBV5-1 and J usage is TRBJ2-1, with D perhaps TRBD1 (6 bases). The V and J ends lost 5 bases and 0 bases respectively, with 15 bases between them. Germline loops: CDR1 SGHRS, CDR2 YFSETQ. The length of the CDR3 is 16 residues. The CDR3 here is CASSTVPGHSYNEQFF. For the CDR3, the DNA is TGCGCCAGCAGTACAGTACCGGGACACTCCTACAATGAGCAGTTCTTC.

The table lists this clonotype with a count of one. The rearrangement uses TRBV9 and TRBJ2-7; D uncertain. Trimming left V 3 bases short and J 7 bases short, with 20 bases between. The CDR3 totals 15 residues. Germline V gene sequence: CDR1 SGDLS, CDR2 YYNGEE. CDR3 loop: CASSETTETYNEQYF. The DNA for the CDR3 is TGTGCCAGCAGCGAGACCACAGAGACTTACAATGAGCAGTACTTC.

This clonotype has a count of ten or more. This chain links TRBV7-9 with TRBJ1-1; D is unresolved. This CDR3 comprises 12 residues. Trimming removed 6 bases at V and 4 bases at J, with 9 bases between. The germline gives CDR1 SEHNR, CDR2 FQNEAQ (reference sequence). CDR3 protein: CASRRVSTEAFF. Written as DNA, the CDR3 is TGTGCCAGCAGGAGGGTGAGCACTGAAGCTTTCTTT.